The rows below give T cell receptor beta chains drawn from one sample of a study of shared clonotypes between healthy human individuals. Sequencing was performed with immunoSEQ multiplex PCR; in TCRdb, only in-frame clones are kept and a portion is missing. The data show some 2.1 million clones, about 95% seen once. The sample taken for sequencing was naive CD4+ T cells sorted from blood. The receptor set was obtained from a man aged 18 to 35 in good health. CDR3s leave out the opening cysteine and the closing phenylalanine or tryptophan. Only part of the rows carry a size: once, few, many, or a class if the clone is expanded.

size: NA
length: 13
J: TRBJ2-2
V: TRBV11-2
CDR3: ASSPGHRTTGELF

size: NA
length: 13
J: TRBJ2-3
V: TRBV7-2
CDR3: ASSLLPLVTDTQY

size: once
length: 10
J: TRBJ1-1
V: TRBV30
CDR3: AWSPRVTEAF

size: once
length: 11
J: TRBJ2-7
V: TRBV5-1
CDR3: ASRTGGGYEQY

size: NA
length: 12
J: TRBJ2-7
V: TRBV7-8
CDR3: ASSFTVNSYEQY

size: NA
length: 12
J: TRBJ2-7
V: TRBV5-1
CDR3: ASSLGRGHYEQY

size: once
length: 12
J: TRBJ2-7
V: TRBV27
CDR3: ASSSGLAAYEQY

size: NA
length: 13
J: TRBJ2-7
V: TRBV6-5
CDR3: ASSPSLAVLYEQY

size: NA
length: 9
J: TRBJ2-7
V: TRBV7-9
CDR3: ASSSKVGVY

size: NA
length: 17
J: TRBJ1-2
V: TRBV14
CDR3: ASSQDEGGRHKPNYGYT

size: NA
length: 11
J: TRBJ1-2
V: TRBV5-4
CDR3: ASSLVQGYGYT

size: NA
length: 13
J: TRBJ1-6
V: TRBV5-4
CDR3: ASSLGRNYNSPLH

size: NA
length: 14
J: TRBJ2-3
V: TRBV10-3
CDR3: AISESHTSGGDTQY

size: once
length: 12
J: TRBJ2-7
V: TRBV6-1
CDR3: ASSPTGAVVEQY

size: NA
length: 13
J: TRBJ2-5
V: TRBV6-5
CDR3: ASSRWTSGSETQY

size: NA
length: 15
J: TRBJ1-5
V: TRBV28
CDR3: ASSPPDSSYSNQPQH

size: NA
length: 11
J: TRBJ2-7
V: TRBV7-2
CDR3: ASSLGGLGEQY

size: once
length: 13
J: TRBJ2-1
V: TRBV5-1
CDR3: ASSLEWGGENEQF

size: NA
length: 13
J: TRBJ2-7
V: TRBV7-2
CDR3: ASSRVGGSSYEQY

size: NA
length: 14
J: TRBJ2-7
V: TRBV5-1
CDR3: ASSLETSGSVYEQY

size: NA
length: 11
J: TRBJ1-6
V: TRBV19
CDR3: ASSDSPNSPLH

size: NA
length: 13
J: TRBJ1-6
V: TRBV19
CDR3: ASRRDRNNNSPLH

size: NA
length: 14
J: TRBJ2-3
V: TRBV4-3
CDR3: ASSQEYGRGSHTQY

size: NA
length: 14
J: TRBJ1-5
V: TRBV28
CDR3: ASTQGGQGNNQPQH

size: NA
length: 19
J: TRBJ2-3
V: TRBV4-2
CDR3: ASSQVVQVLQWGGSTDTQY

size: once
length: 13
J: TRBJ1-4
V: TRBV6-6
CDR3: ASSYAGQINEKLF

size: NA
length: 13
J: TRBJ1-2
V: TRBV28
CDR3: ASIRGGGRLEGYT

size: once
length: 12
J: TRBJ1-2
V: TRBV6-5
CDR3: ASVSGQGGYGYT

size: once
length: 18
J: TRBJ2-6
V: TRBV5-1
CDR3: ASSLDRDRGIPTGANVLT

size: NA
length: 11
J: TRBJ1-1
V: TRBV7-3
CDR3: ASSPQGAGEAF

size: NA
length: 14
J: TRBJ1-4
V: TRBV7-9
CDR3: ASSLRETGGNEKLF

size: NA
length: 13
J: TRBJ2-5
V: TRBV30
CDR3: AWSAQELAAETQY

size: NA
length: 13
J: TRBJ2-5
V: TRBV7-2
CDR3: ASSVSGRKQETQY

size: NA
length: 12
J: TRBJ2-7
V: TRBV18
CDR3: ASSIDGTLRGQY

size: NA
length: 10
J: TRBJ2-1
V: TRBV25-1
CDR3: ASRGNYNEQF

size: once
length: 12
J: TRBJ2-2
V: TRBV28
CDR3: ACHRGQDTGELF

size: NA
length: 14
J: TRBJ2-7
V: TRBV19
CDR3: ASMDPGTSGSYEQY

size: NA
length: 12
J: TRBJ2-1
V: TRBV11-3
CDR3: ASSPSGSYNEQF

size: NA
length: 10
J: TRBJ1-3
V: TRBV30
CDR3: AWSPTGNTIY

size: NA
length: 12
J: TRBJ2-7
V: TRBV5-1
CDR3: ASSSRTAGDEQY

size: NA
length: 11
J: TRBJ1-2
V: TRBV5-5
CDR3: ASSLDRNYGYT

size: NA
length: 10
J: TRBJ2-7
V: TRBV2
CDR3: ASSGGALEQY

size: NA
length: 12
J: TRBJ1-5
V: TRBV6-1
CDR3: ASSPSGRDQPQH

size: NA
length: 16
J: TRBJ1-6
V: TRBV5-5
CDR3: ASSLAERKQVNNSPLH

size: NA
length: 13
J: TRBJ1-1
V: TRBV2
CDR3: ASSEEAPKNTEAF

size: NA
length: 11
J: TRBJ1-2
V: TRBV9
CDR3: ASSRDSNYGYT

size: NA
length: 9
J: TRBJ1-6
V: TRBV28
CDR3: ASSLGEALH

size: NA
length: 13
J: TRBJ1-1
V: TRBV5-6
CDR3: ASSGRTRMNTEAF

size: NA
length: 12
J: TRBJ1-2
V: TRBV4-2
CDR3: ASGGPTVNYGYT

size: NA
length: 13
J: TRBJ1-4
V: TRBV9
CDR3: ASSVGDNNNEKLF

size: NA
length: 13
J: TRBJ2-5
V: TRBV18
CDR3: ASSPGTGLYETQY

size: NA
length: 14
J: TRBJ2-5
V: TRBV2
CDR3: ASSQGQGATQETQY

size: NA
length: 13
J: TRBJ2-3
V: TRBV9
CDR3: ASSVSGRSTDTQY

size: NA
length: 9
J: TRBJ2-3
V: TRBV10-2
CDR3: ASSDPDTQY

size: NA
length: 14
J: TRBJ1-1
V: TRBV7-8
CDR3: ASRPTRANRNTEAF

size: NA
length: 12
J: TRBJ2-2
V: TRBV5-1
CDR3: ASSRDREDGELF

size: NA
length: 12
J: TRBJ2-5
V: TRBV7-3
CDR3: ASSFSGAAETQY

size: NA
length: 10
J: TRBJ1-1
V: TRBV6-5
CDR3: ASSQGAGVAF